The clone carrying this T cell receptor (beta chain) was counted only a few times. Antigen: not known. V was pared by 5 bases and J by 5 bases, with 10 bases between. Looked up from germline, CDR1 is SGHRS and CDR2 is YFSETQ. This CDR3 has 12 residues. CD4+ cells of the naive, central memory, regulatory and stem cell-like memory types were sorted via CD45RO/CCR7/CD25/CD127/CD95/CD27. The sample is drawn from a study of beta chain features in type 1 diabetes. Points from the study as a whole: Type 1 diabetes patients had VDJ junctions that carried fewer insertions and more deletions.

Reverse transcribing all isolated RNA meant expressed TCRB transcripts were sequenced. The assay was immunoSEQ multiplex PCR, and TCRdb's table has in-frame clones only and misses some. The table records 970,000 or so clones, roughly 17% of them present only once. The sequencing input was naive CD4+ T cells from blood. V gene TRBV5-1 combines with J gene TRBJ2-5; D is unclear. This TCR was sampled from a woman between 18 and 29 years old in good health. The CDR3 loop is CASRENLETQYF. In nucleotides, the CDR3 is TGCGCCAGCAGGGAAAACTTGGAGACCCAGTACTTC.